This entry lists 22 T cell receptor beta chains sequenced from one sample in a study of T cells in Graves' hyperthyroidism and ophthalmopathy. RNA transcripts gave rise to amplified TCR beta CDR3 regions. The TCR CDR3 was amplified in a first-round RT-PCR using the HTBI primer set. Each CDR3 protein gets one entry after TCRdb re-called the multiplex PCR reads with MiXCR. The table shows a few hundred thousand distinct CDR3 sequences, with roughly 19% occurring only once. The sequenced sample was blood. The receptors shown here come from a middle-aged man with Graves' ophthalmopathy.

The CDR3 reads CASSLLASGPVEQYF. CDR3 nucleotides: TGTGCCAGCAGCTTACTGGCTAGCGGCCCCGTCGAGCAGTACTTC. The chain is built from TRBV7-8 and TRBJ2-7; 7 bases are a match to TRBD2. CDR3 size: 15 residues. V shed 2 bases, J shed 6 bases, and the junction held 10 bases outside the gene matches. Germline V gene data show CDR1 as SGHVS and CDR2 as FQNEAQ.

The J gene is TRBJ1-5, the V gene TRBV12-3 or TRBV12-4; 8 bases align to TRBD1. The V gene end was trimmed by 6 bases and the J gene end by 0 bases; junction bases not matched to a gene: 4. The CDR3 totals 15 residues. DNA for the CDR3: TGTGCCAGCAGCCTGACAGGGGATAGCAATCAGCCCCAGCATTTT. It is translated as CASSLTGDSNQPQHF.

This clonotype was seen ten or more times. The V and J genes are TRBV28 and TRBJ1-1; D might be TRBD1 (5 bases). The CDR3 runs 15 residues. CDR1 is MDHEN and CDR2 is SYDVKM in the germline V gene. The ends were cut back, 3 bases at V and 0 bases at J, with 11 bases in the middle. CDR3: CASSFRGTLNTEAFF. In nucleotides, the CDR3 is TGTGCCAGCAGTTTTCGGGGGACCCTGAACACTGAAGCTTTCTTT.

The chain couples TRBV19 to TRBJ2-3; 14 positions agree with TRBD2. The CDR3 extends over 17 amino acids. The germline CDR1 and CDR2 sequences are LNHDA and SQIVND (reference sequence). With 6 bases clipped from V and 3 bases from J, the junction kept 8 bases outside the gene matches. CDR3 region: CASSSGTSGRGTDTQYF. The CDR3 DNA sequence: TGTGCCAGTAGCTCCGGGACTAGCGGGAGAGGGACAGATACGCAGTATTTT.

This chain joins TRBV20-1 and TRBJ2-2; D gene uncertain. Deletions cut 0 bases from V and 1 base from J, with 9 bases between. Germline V gene sequence: CDR1 DFQATT, CDR2 SNEGSKA (reference sequence). The CDR3 spans 15 residues. Here the CDR3 reads CSARDDARNTGELFF. In DNA form, the CDR3 reads TGCAGTGCTAGAGATGACGCGCGGAACACCGGGGAGCTGTTTTTT.

V usage is TRBV5-1 and J usage is TRBJ2-1; D is perhaps TRBD2 (6 bases). V was shortened by 0 bases and J by 5 bases, with 12 bases between the two germline ends. The CDR3 sequence is 15 residues long. Looked up from germline, CDR1 is SGHRS and CDR2 is YFSETQ. CDR3 sequence reads: CASSLGGTVNNEQFF. The CDR3 nucleotides are TGCGCCAGCAGCTTGGGTGGGACTGTCAACAATGAGCAGTTCTTC.

This clonotype was seen a few times. The chain links TRBV19 to TRBJ2-7; a weak D match, TRBD2 (6 bases). This CDR3 comprises 15 residues. Germline CDR1 LNHDA, CDR2 SQIVND (reference sequence). The germline V and J ends were trimmed by 3 bases and 4 bases, with 16 bases remaining between them. The CDR3 region is CASSIGGGSGYEQYF. The CDR3 DNA follows: TGTGCCAGTAGTATCGGTGGTGGTAGCGGTTACGAGCAGTACTTC.

The V gene is TRBV3-1, the J gene TRBJ1-1; D ambiguous. With 6 bases removed from V and 4 bases from J, the gap between germline ends came to 15 bases. The CDR3 has 14 residues. CDR1 LGHDT and CDR2 YNNKEL come from the germline V gene (reference sequence). CDR3 sequence reads: CASSLEGGSTEAFF. The CDR3 region has the DNA TGTGCCAGCAGTCTTGAGGGAGGATCCACTGAAGCTTTCTTT. Full variable domain (rest looked up from reference TRBV3-1 and TRBJ1-1): DTAVSQTPKYLVTQMGNDKSIKCEQNLGHDTMYWYKQDSKKFLKIMFSYNNKELIINETVPNRFSPKSPDKAHLNLHINSLELGDSAVYFCASSLEGGSTEAFFGQGTRLTVV.

The genes are TRBV15 and TRBJ2-6; no firm D call. Germline values: CDR1 LNHNV, CDR2 YYDKDF (reference sequence). Trimming shortened V by 0 bases and J by 0 bases, and 9 bases separated the two germline ends. The CDR3 loop spans 17 amino acids. This CDR3 reads CATSRDHVGSGANVLTF. The CDR3 coding sequence is TGTGCCACCAGCAGAGATCATGTGGGCTCTGGGGCCAACGTCCTGACTTTC.

The chain has TRBV6-1 and TRBJ2-7, with 9 bases identical to TRBD2. Germline trimming cut 6 bases from V and 3 bases from J; bases unmatched to any gene: 24. The germline CDR1 and CDR2 sequences are MNHNS and SASEGT. The CDR3 runs to 20 residues. The CDR3 reads CASRRLVGSGRFLRLYEQYF. CDR3 DNA sequence: TGTGCCAGCAGAAGACTTGTGGGGAGCGGGAGGTTTTTGAGACTCTACGAGCAGTACTTC.

This chain joins TRBV18 and TRBJ2-5; D is undetermined. The V gene lost 5 bases and the J gene lost 1 base, with 11 bases spanning the gap. Per germline, CDR1 KGHSH and CDR2 LQKENI. This CDR3 contains 14 residues. CDR3 amino acids: CASSNTGLQETQYF. CDR3 nucleotide sequence: TGTGCCAGCTCAAACACCGGCCTCCAAGAGACCCAGTACTTC.

The table lists this clonotype with many counts. The chain has TRBV28 and TRBJ1-1; tentative D call: TRBD1 (6 bases). CDR1 and CDR2 (germline): MDHEN, SYDVKM. The CDR3 has 13 residues. The V end lost 4 bases, the J end lost 2 bases, and 8 bases lay between the germline ends. The CDR3 reads CASSWTANTEAFF. CDR3 nucleotides: TGTGCCAGCAGTTGGACAGCAAACACTGAAGCTTTCTTT.

This clonotype has at least ten counts. The chain links TRBV28 to TRBJ1-5, with 12 positions matching TRBD1. Germline CDR1 MDHEN, CDR2 SYDVKM. V lost 11 bases to trimming and J lost 2 bases; unmatched junction nucleotides: 10. This CDR3 has 16 amino acids. The CDR3: CALGQGAGVGNQPQHF. The CDR3 nucleotides read TGTGCCCTGGGACAGGGGGCAGGGGTTGGCAATCAGCCCCAGCATTTT. Filled out from reference TRBV28 and TRBJ1-5, the complete variable domain reads DVKVTQSSRYLVKRTGEKVFLECVQDMDHENMFWYRQDPGLGLRLIYFSYDVKMKEKGDIPEGYSVSREKKERFSLILESASTNQTSMYLCALGQGAGVGNQPQHFGDGTRLSIL.

This clonotype was recorded at least ten times. The V gene is TRBV2, the J gene TRBJ2-7; 8 bases agree with TRBD2. After removal of 8 bases from V and 7 bases from J, the junction contained 16 bases not matched to a gene. CDR3 length equals 15 residues. Germline V gives CDR1 SNHLY, CDR2 FYNNEI. CDR3 sequence reads: CASLPPSGSPGEQYF. CDR3 sequence (DNA): TGTGCCAGCCTCCCCCCAAGCGGGAGCCCGGGGGAGCAGTACTTC.

This clonotype has only a few counts. The genes are TRBV6-1 and TRBJ2-3; 9 nucleotides match TRBD1. This CDR3 spans 14 amino acids. V lost 10 bases and J lost 2; bases outside the gene matches: 7. The germline gives CDR1 MNHNS, CDR2 SASEGT. For the CDR3, the DNA is TGTGCCACCGAGGACAGGGGATACACAGATACGCAGTATTTT. This gives the protein CATEDRGYTDTQYF.

The chain uses TRBV12-3 or TRBV12-4 and TRBJ2-7; unclear D gene. The CDR3 is 12 amino acids. Trimming removed 6 bases at V and 4 bases at J, with 10 bases between. The CDR3 DNA follows: TGTGCCAGCAGCTTCGGTTATTACGAGCAGTACTTC. It is translated as CASSFGYYEQYF.

This clonotype has at least ten counts. The chain has TRBV7-8 and TRBJ2-4; D possibly matches TRBD1 or TRBD2 (5 bases each). The germline CDR1 and CDR2 sequences are SGHVS and FQNEAQ. The CDR3 is made up of 15 amino acids. The V end was cut by 1 base, the J end by 3 bases, with 10 bases between. CDR3 region: CASSLVWDLKNIQYF. For the CDR3, the DNA is TGTGCCAGCAGCTTAGTGTGGGACCTCAAAAACATTCAGTACTTC.

This clonotype was found a few times. The chain employs TRBV5-6 and TRBJ2-5; a possible D gene is TRBD2 (6 bases). With 0 bases removed from V and 3 bases from J, the gap between germline ends came to 9 bases. Germline V lookup: CDR1 SGHDT, CDR2 YYEEEE. This CDR3 has 14 residues. The CDR3 spells CASSLDSGEETQYF. In nucleotides, the CDR3 is TGTGCCAGCAGCTTGGATTCGGGGGAAGAGACCCAGTACTTC.

In its sample, this clonotype was seen many times. This chain connects TRBV3-1 to TRBJ2-1; TRBD2 agrees at 8 bases. The J segment lost 4 bases and the V segment lost 5 bases, leaving 10 bases of the junction unmatched. The CDR3 extends over 16 amino acids. The germline gives CDR1 LGHDT, CDR2 YNNKEL (reference sequence). In DNA, the CDR3 is TGTGCCAGCAGCGAAGGACTAGCTCCCTATTACAATGAGCAGTTCTTC. Translation: CASSEGLAPYYNEQFF.

This clonotype was seen repeatedly, ten times or more. The chain couples TRBV20-1 to TRBJ2-2; 7 bases are shared with TRBD1. Germline loops: CDR1 DFQATT, CDR2 SNEGSKA (reference sequence). Losses at the gene ends were 3 bases for V and 2 bases for J; bases not matched to a gene: 6. This CDR3 spans 15 amino acids. The CDR3 coding sequence is TGCAGTGCTAGGGACCCAGGGGGTAACACCGGGGAGCTGTTTTTT. It specifies CSARDPGGNTGELFF.

This clonotype showed up many times. V and J are TRBV20-1 and TRBJ2-5, with D unclear. The CDR3 is 12 residues long. V dropped 6 bases and J dropped 4 bases, with 12 bases sitting between them. The germline CDR1 and CDR2 sequences are DFQATT and SNEGSKA (reference sequence). The chain's CDR3 is CSAISMGETQYF. The CDR3, as DNA: TGCAGTGCGATCTCCATGGGAGAGACCCAGTACTTC.

This clonotype occurred a few times. This chain uses TRBV28 with TRBJ2-1, with 9 bases fitting TRBD1. There are 16 residues in the CDR3. Germline V gives CDR1 MDHEN, CDR2 SYDVKM. J gave up 6 bases and V 2 bases, and 8 bases lay outside the gene matches. CDR3 bases: TGTGCCAGCAGTTTACCTCCGGGACAGGGCTCCAATGAGCAGTTCTTC. As protein: CASSLPPGQGSNEQFF.